This paragraph covers one T cell receptor (beta chain) sequence. This clonotype was detected once. Its specific antigen is unknown. Qualities for individual bases were not recorded, and no much larger clone is one base off. A solitary read yields weak support. No patient had a history of other malignancies or prior chemotherapy or radiotherapy, and all had node-negative disease on CT and PET/CT. At each of two time points, approximately 6.3 milliliters of peripheral venous blood were collected into EDTA tubes. PBMCs were isolated by Ficoll-Paque Plus density-gradient centrifugation. Immediately after collection, samples were stored at -80 degrees C until analysis. The data were obtained in a study of prognosis after radiotherapy for stage I lung cancer (dated by TCRdb to about 2021). Looking at the study overall: Around 19 stage I NSCLC patients were enrolled in Nanjing, China, between 2018 and early 2019. Of the enrolled patients, about 15 had newly diagnosed primary stage I lung tumors, while four or five had oligometastatic NSCLC following surgical resection of the primary tumor. Every patient was deemed medically inoperable, roughly twelve because of comorbidities and about seven because they refused surgery. The cohort was made up of around 13 men and over 5 women, with a median age of around 78 years and an age range of about 50 to 84 years. About a dozen patients had adenocarcinoma and seven had squamous cell carcinoma as the tumor histology. SBRT was given in 3 to 5 fractions with a biologically effective dose of at least 100 Gy, using image-guided IMRT or VMAT. SBRT was not combined with any concurrent therapy in any patient. After SBRT, distant metastases developed in four of the 19 patients at a median of around seven months, while the remaining 15 patients had no significant progression. Peripheral blood TCR beta repertoires were profiled in stage I NSCLC patients before and after stereotactic body radiotherapy, and the study then linked these repertoires to distant failure. A total of around 40 blood samples from around 19 patients were sequenced, with one sample obtained before and one obtained after SBRT for each patient. What the work shows at the level of the full study, not this receptor alone: Limitations of the study included a small cohort and short follow-up, and the study findings need independent validation. Post-SBRT Shannon entropy and its change from baseline were lower in patients who developed distant metastases; baseline Shannon entropy was not associated with metastases. No adjustment for multiple comparisons was applied to any of the reported P values. A decrease in unique TCR clone counts was observed after SBRT (median approximately 9,800 before versus more than 6,000 after; Wilcoxon paired P=0.011). Differences in TRBV and TRBJ usage frequencies by metastasis status were reportedly observed in two V genes at baseline and in roughly 10 V and two J genes after SBRT. No determination of tumor specificity was made for expanded TCR clones.

Two rounds of multiplex PCR on genomic DNA were used to amplify the TCR beta CDR3 region. The first PCR round used primers specific to each TRBV and TRBJ gene, with sequences filed in Chinese patent CN105087789A. Universal primers were used in the second PCR round. The Roche High Pure PCR Template Preparation Kit was used to extract genomic DNA from the frozen PBMCs. Libraries were sequenced paired-end with 151 bp reads on an Illumina HiSeq 3000. The study's own analysis went as follows. Raw reads lacking the multiplex PCR primer sequences were removed with CutAdapt. PEAR was used to merge high-quality paired reads into contigs. MiXCR assigned TRB V, D and J gene segments to each contig by aligning to reference sequences. CDR3 sequences were clustered by base quality and sequence similarity to remove sequencing errors. Shannon entropy, normalized by the natural log of the productive TCR sequence number, served as the measure of diversity. Clonality was defined as one minus Shannon entropy divided by the natural log of the number of unique clonotypes. The Youden index of ROC curves was used to select progression-free survival cut-offs for repertoire metrics, and analyses were performed in R 3.5.3. TCRdb passed the public sequencing reads through fastp at Q25 and MiXCR, retaining productive beta sequences. Every distinct CDR3 protein forms one entry, paired with its most common genes and DNA. TCRdb's processing, not the authors' own work, is the source of the V and J calls. The table for this sample lists roughly 20,000 distinct CDR3 sequences; 55% of them were counted only once. Less than 30% of the sample is taken by the ten largest.

According to the germline V gene (reference sequence), CDR1 reads LNHDA and CDR2 reads SQIVND. The CDR3, cysteine through phenylalanine, is 18 amino acids long. Only CDR3 DNA is held: 54 bases, read in frame from base 1. A distance of 16 bases separates the germline ends of V and J, which lose 4 bases and 0 bases respectively. This clonotype originated in a donor aged 50 or older with non-small cell lung cancer. This material consisted of PBMCs, taken before or after stereotactic body radiation therapy (not recorded which). The sequence links TRBV19 to TRBJ2-6; the D segment could be TRBD2, given 6 matching bases. The DNA is as follows: TGTGCCAGTAGTACGACTTCGCGGGATCCCTCTGGGGCCAACGTCCTGACTTTC. Its protein reads: CASSTTSRDPSGANVLTF. When the CDR3 is completed using the reference TRBV19 and TRBJ2-6 genes on either side, the full variable domain is DGGITQSPKYLFRKEGQNVTLSCEQNLNHDAMYWYRQDPGQGLRLIYYSQIVNDFQKGDIAEGYSVSREKKESFPLTVTSAQKNPTAFYLCASSTTSRDPSGANVLTFGAGSRLTVL.